The 30 T cell receptor beta chains reported below all come from one sample, sequenced in a study of human T cells and chemical hapten exposure. TCRdb called the RACE reads again in MiXCR, with one record for every CDR3 protein. The sample has about 110,000 distinct CDR3 sequences; roughly 12% are singletons. Time point reported: pre-sensitization, week 0. Regarding treatment: therapeutic diphenylcyclopropenone sensitization with weekly scalp DPC. The sequencing here drew on whole blood, taken in connection with sensitization to the hapten diphenylcyclopropenone (DPC). These receptors were collected from a woman aged 45-65 years with alopecia areata. Some clones in this sample may be carry-over from other donors' samples.

This clonotype turned up a few times. The rearrangement links TRBV6-1 to TRBJ2-2, with D perhaps assigned TRBD1 or TRBD2 (5 bases each). The length of the CDR3 is 17 residues. With 7 bases removed from V and 0 bases from J, the gap between germline ends came to 18 bases. Germline-derived CDR1 and CDR2 are MNHNS and SASEGT. The CDR3 nucleotides are TGTGCCAGCATCTTAAATGGGGGAAATCCGAACACCGGGGAGCTGTTTTTT. Its protein product is CASILNGGNPNTGELFF.

This clonotype was counted only a few times. V gene TRBV6-2 or TRBV6-3 combines with J gene TRBJ1-2; D gene uncertain. Trimming removed 4 bases at V and 9 bases at J, with 6 bases between. The CDR3 spans 10 residues. The germline V gene encodes CDR1 MNHEY and CDR2 SVGEGT. CDR3 bases: TGTGCCAGCAGTTCAGAGAGCTACACCTTC. Its translation: CASSSESYTF.

V is TRBV6-4 and J is TRBJ2-2; D is possibly TRBD2 (5 bases). V was clipped by 3 bases and J by 4 bases, with 9 bases between them. Germline V lookup: CDR1 MRHNA, CDR2 SNTAGT. The CDR3 is made up of 14 amino acids. The CDR3 spells CASSEGEGTGELFF. Here the CDR3 DNA reads TGTGCCAGCAGTGAGGGCGAGGGCACCGGGGAGCTGTTTTTT.

The chain carries TRBV7-2 and TRBJ1-6; no clear D. CDR3 length: 13 amino acids. V lost 1 base and J 8 bases, leaving 6 bases between the germline ends. Germline V CDR1 and CDR2: SGHTA, FQGNSA. Here the CDR3 reads CASSLVNHSPLHF. CDR3 DNA sequence: TGTGCCAGCAGCTTAGTTAACCATTCACCCCTCCACTTT.

The chain has TRBV4-1 and TRBJ2-7; 9 positions match TRBD1. CDR1 MGHRA and CDR2 YSYEKL come from the germline V gene. This CDR3 comprises 15 residues. After removal of 2 bases from V and 4 bases from J, the junction contained 6 bases not matched to a gene. CDR3 protein: CASSQSADRGYEQYF. The CDR3, as DNA: TGCGCCAGCAGCCAATCAGCGGACAGGGGTTACGAGCAGTACTTC.

This clonotype was counted ten times or more. The J gene is TRBJ2-3, the V gene TRBV7-2, with 9 bases identical to TRBD2. In germline, CDR1 is SGHTA, CDR2 FQGNSA. V trimming: 1 base; J trimming: 2 bases; junction bases outside the gene matches: 7. The CDR3 consists of 17 residues. For the CDR3, the DNA is TGTGCCAGCAGCTTAGAAGTCCTAGCGGGGATCACAGATACGCAGTATTTT. Translated: CASSLEVLAGITDTQYF.

This chain links TRBV28 with TRBJ1-1; unclear D gene. The germline V gene encodes CDR1 MDHEN and CDR2 SYDVKM. V was shortened by 3 bases and J by 1 base, with 9 bases between the two germline ends. CDR3 length: 14 residues. The CDR3 reads CASSFEVPNTEAFF. The CDR3 DNA is TGTGCCAGCAGTTTTGAGGTTCCGAACACTGAAGCTTTCTTT.

The chain employs TRBV7-9 and TRBJ2-1, with D hard to call. V lost 1 base and J lost 4, with 8 bases in between. Germline V CDR1 and CDR2: SEHNR, FQNEAQ (reference sequence). The CDR3 is 14 amino acids. The CDR3 is CASSLGLAYNEQFF. Written as DNA, the CDR3 is TGTGCCAGCAGCTTAGGCCTTGCGTACAATGAGCAGTTCTTC. Filled out from reference TRBV7-9 and TRBJ2-1, the complete variable domain reads DTGVSQNPRHKITKRGQNVTFRCDPISEHNRLYWYRQTLGQGPEFLTYFQNEAQLEKSRLLSDRFSAERPKGSFSTLEIQRTEQGDSAMYLCASSLGLAYNEQFFGPGTRLTVL.

There are a few counts of this clonotype. The gene calls are TRBV3-1 and TRBJ1-1; D possibly corresponds to TRBD1 (5 bases). CDR1 is LGHDT, CDR2 YNNKEL, per germline (reference sequence). The V gene lost 4 bases and the J gene lost 2 bases, with 14 bases spanning the gap. The CDR3 is 15 residues long. This CDR3 reads CASSRGMGYNTEAFF. CDR3 in DNA: TGTGCCAGCAGCCGGGGGATGGGTTACAACACTGAAGCTTTCTTT.

This clonotype was seen at least ten times. The V and J genes are TRBV12-3 or TRBV12-4 and TRBJ2-2; D ambiguous. The CDR3 is 14 residues long. Trimming shortened V by 3 bases and J by 5 bases, and 10 bases separated the two germline ends. CDR3 nucleotide sequence: TGTGCCAGCAGTTTCCCGGGTTTTACCGGGGAGCTGTTTTTT. Protein product: CASSFPGFTGELFF.

This clonotype was seen a handful of times. The V gene is TRBV12-3 or TRBV12-4, the J gene TRBJ1-4; no firm D call. V lost 5 bases to trimming and J lost 8 bases, with 21 bases between them. This CDR3 region has 16 residues. The CDR3, as DNA: TGTGCCAGCAGTCACCGACTTCTAAAAGACCTGGAAAAACTGTTTTTT. It specifies CASSHRLLKDLEKLFF.

This clonotype occurred a few times. The chain combines TRBV5-1 with TRBJ2-2, with D uncertain. Germline V CDR1 and CDR2: SGHRS, YFSETQ. Deletions cut 2 bases from V and 1 base from J, with 6 bases between. The CDR3 is 14 amino acids. The CDR3 loop is CASSFSWNTGELFF. The CDR3 DNA reads TGCGCCAGCAGCTTTTCCTGGAACACCGGGGAGCTGTTTTTT.

The chain recombines TRBV12-3 or TRBV12-4 with TRBJ1-5; D remains unclear. The CDR3 contains 13 residues. V shed 6 bases and J shed 8 bases, with 14 bases lying between them. This CDR3 reads CASRSLRSKPQHF. As DNA, the CDR3 is TGTGCCAGCAGGTCGCTCCGGTCCAAGCCCCAGCATTTT.

This clonotype was counted a single time. V and J are TRBV19 and TRBJ1-5, with D unresolved. This CDR3 comprises 12 residues. Germline CDR1 is LNHDA and CDR2 is SQIVND (reference sequence). Trimming removed 5 bases at V and 4 bases at J, with 6 bases between. The CDR3 loop reads CASSPHNQPQHF. CDR3 nucleotide sequence: TGTGCCAGTAGTCCCCATAATCAGCCCCAGCATTTT.

This clonotype appeared a few times. J is TRBJ1-5 and V is TRBV7-2, with a weak D call TRBD1 (5 bases). The CDR3 sequence is 17 residues long. Germline lookup yields CDR1 SGHTA and CDR2 FQGNSA. The ends were cut back, 5 bases at V and 1 base at J, with 18 bases in the middle. The CDR3 DNA reads TGTGCCAGCAGCCTGGCCCCAGGGTTAACGAGCAATCAGCCCCAGCATTTT. This gives the protein CASSLAPGLTSNQPQHF. Full variable domain (missing parts from reference TRBV7-2 and TRBJ1-5): GAGVSQSPSNKVTEKGKDVELRCDPISGHTALYWYRQSLGQGLEFLIYFQGNSAPDKSGLPSDRFSAERTGGSVSTLTIQRTQQEDSAVYLCASSLAPGLTSNQPQHFGDGTRLSIL.

This clonotype was seen a few times. The genes are TRBV5-1 and TRBJ2-7, with unresolved D. With 4 bases removed from V and 1 base from J, the gap between germline ends came to 9 bases. The germline V gene encodes CDR1 SGHRS and CDR2 YFSETQ. CDR3 length: 13 amino acids. The CDR3 coding sequence is TGCGCCAGCAGCCAAAGACAATCCTACGAGCAGTACTTC. This gives the protein CASSQRQSYEQYF.

This chain links TRBV28 with TRBJ1-5; tentatively, D is TRBD1 (5 bases). Germline loops: CDR1 MDHEN, CDR2 SYDVKM. The CDR3 is 15 amino acids. Between the trimmed V and J ends, which lost 5 bases and 0 bases, there was a span of 11 bases. The DNA of the CDR3 is TGTGCCAGCAGTAGGGGTGGCCCTAGCAATCAGCCCCAGCATTTT. It specifies CASSRGGPSNQPQHF.

This clonotype occurred a few times. The rearrangement joins TRBV20-1 to TRBJ1-2; D remains ambiguous. V shed 6 bases and J shed 1 base, with 12 bases lying between them. This CDR3 region has 13 residues. Germline V gives CDR1 DFQATT, CDR2 SNEGSKA (reference sequence). The CDR3 bases are TGCAGTGCCGGAACACACCGTAACTATGGCTACACCTTC. Translated: CSAGTHRNYGYTF.

At least ten counts were recorded for this clonotype. The CDR3 region has the DNA TGTGCCAGTAGGGACAGGACGTACGAGCAGTACTTC. Protein product: CASRDRTYEQYF. The chain employs TRBV2 and TRBJ2-7, with 8 bases fitting TRBD1. The germline gives CDR1 SNHLY, CDR2 FYNNEI. CDR3 length equals 12 residues. Trimming took 9 bases from V and 4 from J; bases not matched to a gene: 5.

This clonotype was observed many times. The chain couples TRBV20-1 to TRBJ1-4, with D unclear. CDR3 length: 14 residues. Germline loops: CDR1 DFQATT, CDR2 SNEGSKA (reference sequence). V was trimmed by 6 bases and J by 0 bases, leaving 11 bases between them. The CDR3 here is CSAPLDPTNEKLFF. The CDR3 DNA is TGCAGTGCCCCCTTGGACCCAACTAATGAAAAACTGTTTTTT.

The chain has TRBV2 and TRBJ2-7; D is possibly TRBD1 (5 bases). The germline gives CDR1 SNHLY, CDR2 FYNNEI. Between the trimmed V and J ends, which lost 7 bases and 2 bases, there was a span of 15 bases. This CDR3 contains 14 residues. The CDR3 region is CASTQTVATYEQYF. Written as DNA, the CDR3 is TGTGCCAGCACCCAGACAGTTGCGACCTACGAGCAGTACTTC.

This clonotype was recorded many times. The CDR3 reads CASSPRGDRMPGNTIYF. The DNA for the CDR3 is TGTGCCAGCAGCCCGAGGGGGGACAGGATGCCCGGAAACACCATATATTTT. The chain has TRBV9 and TRBJ1-3; 8 bases align to TRBD1. There are 17 residues in the CDR3. The germline V gene has CDR1 SGDLS and CDR2 YYNGEE. V shed 4 bases, J shed 4 bases, and the junction held 13 bases outside the gene matches. Full variable domain (rest looked up from reference TRBV9 and TRBJ1-3): DSGVTQTPKHLITATGQRVTLRCSPRSGDLSVYWYQQSLDQGLQFLIQYYNGEERAKGNILERFSAQQFPDLHSELNLSSLELGDSALYFCASSPRGDRMPGNTIYFGEGSWLTVV.

This clonotype was seen a handful of times. The rearrangement links TRBV7-6 to TRBJ2-1; D gene unclear. Germline V CDR1 and CDR2: SGHVS, FNYEAQ. V was shortened by 5 bases and J by 8 bases, with 19 bases between the two germline ends. The CDR3 consists of 15 residues. The CDR3 loop is CASSKPPYGEYEQFF. The CDR3 DNA follows: TGTGCCAGCAGCAAACCTCCGTATGGCGAATATGAGCAGTTCTTC.

This clonotype was seen many times. This chain links TRBV18 with TRBJ2-2; D uncertain. The CDR3 has 15 amino acids. The germline V gene has CDR1 KGHSH and CDR2 LQKENI. Deletions cut 1 base from V and 1 base from J, with 7 bases between. CDR3 loop: CASSPRSWNTGELFF. The CDR3 DNA sequence: TGTGCCAGCTCACCACGGTCATGGAACACCGGGGAGCTGTTTTTT.

This clonotype was found a few times. The chain recombines TRBV14 with TRBJ1-2; 9 positions agree with TRBD1. V lost 1 base, J lost 2 bases, and 8 bases stayed unmatched. Germline V lookup: CDR1 SGHDN, CDR2 FVKESK. This CDR3 comprises 17 residues. The CDR3 loop is CASSQAYTGTGNYGYTF. Written as DNA, the CDR3 is TGTGCCAGCAGCCAAGCGTATACCGGGACAGGGAACTATGGCTACACCTTC. Using reference TRBV14 and TRBJ1-2 for the parts outside the CDR3, the full variable domain is EAGVTQFPSHSVIEKGQTVTLRCDPISGHDNLYWYRRVMGKEIKFLLHFVKESKQDESGMPNNRFLAERTGGTYSTLKVQPAELEDSGVYFCASSQAYTGTGNYGYTFGSGTRLTVV.

The chain employs TRBV25-1 and TRBJ2-7, with D perhaps assigned TRBD1 or TRBD2 (6 bases each). CDR3 length equals 15 residues. V was pared by 1 base and J by 5 bases, with 15 bases between. Per germline, CDR1 MGHDK and CDR2 SYGVNS. As DNA, the CDR3 is TGTGCCAGCAGTGAATTGACAGGCGGGGCGGACGAGCAGTACTTC. Its translation is CASSELTGGADEQYF.

Many counts were recorded for this clonotype. The V and J genes are TRBV19 and TRBJ2-7, with 12 bases lining up with TRBD1. V dropped 3 bases and J dropped 6; count of bases not matched to a gene: 3. The CDR3 runs 14 residues. Germline lookup yields CDR1 LNHDA and CDR2 SQIVND (reference sequence). CDR3: CASSIGTGGSEQYF. CDR3 nucleotide sequence: TGTGCCAGTAGTATTGGGACAGGGGGCAGCGAGCAGTACTTC.

In its sample, this clonotype ranks as medium-sized (0.01 to 0.1%). The chain joins TRBV5-5 to TRBJ1-6; 8 nucleotides align to TRBD1. CDR3 length: 17 residues. J lost 7 bases, V lost 4 bases, and 13 bases had no gene match. Germline CDR1 reads SGHKS; CDR2 reads YYEKEE (reference sequence). In DNA form, the CDR3 reads TGTGCCAGCAGCGCTAAGGTGACCGGGACAGGCAATTCACCCCTCCACTTT. Protein: CASSAKVTGTGNSPLHF.

This clonotype turned up a few times. J is TRBJ1-2 and V is TRBV18; 8 nucleotides align to TRBD1. V gave up 2 bases and J gave up 3 bases; unmatched junction bases: 5. Germline V CDR1 and CDR2: KGHSH, LQKENI. The CDR3 is made up of 15 amino acids. CDR3 region: CASSPSSTGDYGYTF. In nucleotides, the CDR3 is TGTGCCAGCTCACCATCTTCGACAGGGGACTATGGCTACACCTTC.

The V gene is TRBV11-2, the J gene TRBJ1-1, with a weak D call TRBD1 (6 bases). The CDR3 runs to 13 residues. Germline V CDR1 and CDR2: SGHAT, FQNNGV. Trimming took off 3 bases at V and 9 bases at J, with 14 bases between the two ends. CDR3 amino acids: CASSLGVQGKAFF. DNA of the CDR3: TGTGCCAGCAGCTTGGGTGTGCAGGGGAAAGCTTTCTTT.